This TCR beta chain was captured in a study of follicular helper T cells after annual influenza vaccination. This sample's time point: 2013-2014 season, 7 days after vaccination. Blood volume per time point ranged from 40 to 100 mL. Cells are cTfh (non-naive CD4+CXCR5+PD-1+), split by ICOS and CD38 into double-positive or double-negative. This table comes from immunoSEQ multiplex PCR, and its TCRdb copy is limited to in-frame clones, with some not included. The sample lists thousands of clones; 75% to 85% were seen once. The V segment lost 2 bases and the J segment 2 bases; nucleotides outside the gene matches: 5. There are 15 residues in the CDR3. Germline values: CDR1 MNHNY, CDR2 SVGAGI (reference sequence).

This chain links TRBV6-6 with TRBJ2-5; 7 bases map to TRBD1. This clonotype was sampled from an adult who received the influenza vaccine. Sequenced material: CXCR5+ CD38- circulating T follicular helper cells from blood, taken 7 days after influenza vaccination. Subset described: circulating Tfh, non-naive CD4+CXCR5+PD-1+ (ICOS+CD38+ or ICOS-CD38-). CDR3 loop: CASSYASRGQETQYF. The CDR3 DNA sequence: TGTGCCAGCAGTTACGCAAGCAGGGGGCAAGAGACCCAGTACTTC.